This T cell receptor beta chain appears in the sequencing data of a study of control samples from healthy donors and cancer patients. Produced via immunoSEQ multiplex PCR; TCRdb's table is partial and in-frame only. The table shows 46,000 or so clones, with about 93% occurring only once. This receptor was identified in a woman aged 45-65 years with head and neck cancer. Sequenced material: PBMCs.

The CDR3: CATSDAGTSSYNEQFF. CDR3 in DNA: TGTGCCACCAGTGACGCCGGGACTTCCTCCTACAATGAGCAGTTCTTC. The chain links TRBV24-1 to TRBJ2-1, with D possibly matching TRBD2 (6 bases). The V gene lost 4 bases and the J gene lost 0 bases, with 12 bases spanning the gap. Germline V gene sequence: CDR1 KGHDR, CDR2 SFDVKD. This CDR3 spans 16 amino acids.